Below, one T cell receptor beta chain is given with its context. Its specificity is unknown. The CDR3 has 15 residues. Trimming cost V 3 bases and J 0 bases, with 12 bases left between them. Germline V gene sequence: CDR1 SGHAT, CDR2 FQNNGV. This record comes from a study of T-cell memory formation after mild COVID-19. In the study overall: TCR clustering was largely donor specific.

General study findings and limits: Shrinking CD4+ clones resided mostly in CM and EM, and CD8+ ones in EMRA.

One entry per CDR3 protein results from TCRdb running MiXCR on the 5' RACE reads. Counted here are roughly 100,000 distinct CDR3 sequences, roughly an eighth occurring once; the ten biggest clones make up around 27%. The V call is TRBV11-2, the J call TRBJ2-7; a weak D match, TRBD2 (6 bases). The sequence derives from an adult woman who had mild COVID-19 (a few samples of this study predate the infection). Cell type and time point are not known. The sequencing sample was made of PBMCs or a T cell subset sorted from them (not recorded which). The DNA of the CDR3 is TGTGCCAGCAGCTTCGCCGGGACTCACTCCTACGAGCAGTACTTC. It codes for CASSFAGTHSYEQYF.